Reported below is one T cell receptor beta chain. The junction and the germline gene differ at one end; a read error may be behind it. The PCR employed 60 Vbeta primers together with 13 Jbeta primers. Libraries were prepared by immunoSEQ multiplex PCR; TCRdb keeps only in-frame clonotypes and omits some of them. The table records 150,000 to 200,000 clones, approximately 86% of them present only once. The entry originates in a study of cytomegalovirus exposure and HLA in healthy donors. Looked up from germline, CDR1 is SGHNT and CDR2 is YYREEE (reference sequence). The CDR3 covers 14 residues. The sample taken for sequencing was PBMCs. The chain recombines TRBV5-4 with TRBJ2-7; TRBD2 matches 10 bases. The clonotype was recovered from a young woman in good health and CMV-seronegative. The CDR3 loop is CASTSGGAFYGQYF. In DNA form, the CDR3 reads TGTGCCAGCACAAGCGGGGGGGCATTCTACGGGCAGTACTTC.